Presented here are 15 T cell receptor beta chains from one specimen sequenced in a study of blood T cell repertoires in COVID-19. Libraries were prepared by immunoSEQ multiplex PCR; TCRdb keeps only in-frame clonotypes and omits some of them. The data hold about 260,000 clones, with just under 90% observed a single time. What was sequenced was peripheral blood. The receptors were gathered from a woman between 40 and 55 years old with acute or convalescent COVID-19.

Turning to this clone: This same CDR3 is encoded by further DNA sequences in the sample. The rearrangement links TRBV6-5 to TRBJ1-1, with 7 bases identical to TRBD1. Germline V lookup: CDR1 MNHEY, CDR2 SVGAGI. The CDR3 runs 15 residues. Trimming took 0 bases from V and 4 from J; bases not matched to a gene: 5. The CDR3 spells CASSYSSGGGTEAFF. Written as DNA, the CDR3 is TGTGCCAGCAGTTACTCCTCAGGGGGTGGCACTGAAGCTTTCTTT.

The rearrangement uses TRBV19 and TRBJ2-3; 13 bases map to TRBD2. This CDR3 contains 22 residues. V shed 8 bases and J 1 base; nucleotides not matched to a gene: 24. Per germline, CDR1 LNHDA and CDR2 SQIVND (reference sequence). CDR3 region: CASDTGLAGNLRFGKCTDTQYF. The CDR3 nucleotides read TGTGCCAGTGATACGGGACTAGCGGGGAACCTAAGGTTTGGTAAGTGCACAGATACGCAGTATTTT.

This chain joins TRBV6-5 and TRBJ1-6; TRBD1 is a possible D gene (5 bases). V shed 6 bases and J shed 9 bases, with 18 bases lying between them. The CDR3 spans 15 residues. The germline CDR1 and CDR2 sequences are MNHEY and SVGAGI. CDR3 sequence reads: CASRVGRQRTSPLHF. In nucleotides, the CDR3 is TGTGCCAGCAGGGTCGGGAGACAGAGAACTTCACCCCTCCACTTT.

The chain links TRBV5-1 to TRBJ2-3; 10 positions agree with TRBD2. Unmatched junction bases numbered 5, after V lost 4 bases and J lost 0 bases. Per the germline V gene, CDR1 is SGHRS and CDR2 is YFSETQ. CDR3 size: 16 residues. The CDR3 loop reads CASSIRAGGSTDTQYF. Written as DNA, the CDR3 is TGCGCCAGCAGCATTCGAGCGGGGGGGAGCACAGATACGCAGTATTTT.

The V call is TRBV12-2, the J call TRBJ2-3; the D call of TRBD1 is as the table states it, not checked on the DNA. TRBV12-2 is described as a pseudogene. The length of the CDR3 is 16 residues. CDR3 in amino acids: CASRSGGSEGTDTQYF. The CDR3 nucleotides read TGTGCAAGTCGCTCAGGGGGCTCTGAGGGCACAGATACGCAGTATTTT.

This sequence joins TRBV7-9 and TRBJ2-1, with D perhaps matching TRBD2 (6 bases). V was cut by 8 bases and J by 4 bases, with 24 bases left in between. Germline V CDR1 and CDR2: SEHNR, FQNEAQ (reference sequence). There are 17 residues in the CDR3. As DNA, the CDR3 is TGTGCCAGCTGTTCCTGGGCGGGGACCTTGGAGTACAATGAGCAGTTCTTC. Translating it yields CASCSWAGTLEYNEQFF.

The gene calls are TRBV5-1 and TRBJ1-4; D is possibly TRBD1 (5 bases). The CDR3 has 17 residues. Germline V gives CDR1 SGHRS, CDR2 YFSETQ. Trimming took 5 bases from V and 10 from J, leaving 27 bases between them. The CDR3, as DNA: TGCGCCAGCAGAGAGCAGGGCGGCCATTCCCCCTGGGCAAAACTGTTTTTT. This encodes CASREQGGHSPWAKLFF. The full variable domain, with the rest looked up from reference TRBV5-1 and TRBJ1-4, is KAGVTQTPRYLIKTRGQQVTLSCSPISGHRSVSWYQQTPGQGLQFLFEYFSETQRNKGNFPGRFSGRQFSNSRSEMNVSTLELGDSALYLCASREQGGHSPWAKLFFGSGTQLSVL.

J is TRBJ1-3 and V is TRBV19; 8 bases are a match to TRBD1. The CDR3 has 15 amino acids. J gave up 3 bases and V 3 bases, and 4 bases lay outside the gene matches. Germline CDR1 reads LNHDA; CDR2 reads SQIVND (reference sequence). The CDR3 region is CASSIGQGSGNTIYF. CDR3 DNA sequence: TGTGCCAGTAGTATCGGACAGGGTAGTGGAAACACCATATATTTT.

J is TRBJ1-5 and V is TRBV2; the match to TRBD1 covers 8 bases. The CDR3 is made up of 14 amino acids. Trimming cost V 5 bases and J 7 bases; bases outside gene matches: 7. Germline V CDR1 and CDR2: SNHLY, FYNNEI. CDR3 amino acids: CASSPGQGGQPQHF. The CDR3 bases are TGTGCCAGCAGTCCCGGACAGGGTGGACAGCCCCAGCATTTT.

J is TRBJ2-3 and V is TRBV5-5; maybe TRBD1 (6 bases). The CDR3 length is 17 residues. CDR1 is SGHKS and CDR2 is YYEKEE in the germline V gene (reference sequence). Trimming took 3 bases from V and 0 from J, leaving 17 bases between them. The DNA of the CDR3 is TGTGCCAGCAGCTCGCGGTTTGGGACAACTAGCACAGATACGCAGTATTTT. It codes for CASSSRFGTTSTDTQYF. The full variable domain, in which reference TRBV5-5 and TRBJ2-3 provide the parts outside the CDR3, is DAGVTQSPTHLIKTRGQQVTLRCSPISGHKSVSWYQQVLGQGPQFIFQYYEKEERGRGNFPDRFSARQFPNYSSELNVNALLLGDSALYLCASSSRFGTTSTDTQYFGPGTRLTVL.

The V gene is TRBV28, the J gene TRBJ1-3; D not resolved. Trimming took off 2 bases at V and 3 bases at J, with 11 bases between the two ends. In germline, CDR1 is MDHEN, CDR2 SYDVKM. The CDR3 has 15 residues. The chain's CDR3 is CASSLSTGFGNTIYF. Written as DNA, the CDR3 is TGTGCCAGCAGTTTAAGTACCGGGTTTGGAAACACCATATATTTT.

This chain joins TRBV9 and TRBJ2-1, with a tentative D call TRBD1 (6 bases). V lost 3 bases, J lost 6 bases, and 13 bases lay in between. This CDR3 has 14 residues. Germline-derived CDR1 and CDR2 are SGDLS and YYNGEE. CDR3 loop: CASSGGTTGNEQFF. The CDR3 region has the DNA TGTGCCAGCAGCGGGGGGACAACCGGCAATGAGCAGTTCTTC.

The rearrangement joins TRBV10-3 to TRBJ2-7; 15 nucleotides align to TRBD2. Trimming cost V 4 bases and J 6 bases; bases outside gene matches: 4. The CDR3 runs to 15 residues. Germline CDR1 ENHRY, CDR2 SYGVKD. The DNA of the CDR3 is TGTGCCATCAGTGGGGGGACTAGCGGGGGGACCGAGCAGTACGTC. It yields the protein CAISGGTSGGTEQYV.

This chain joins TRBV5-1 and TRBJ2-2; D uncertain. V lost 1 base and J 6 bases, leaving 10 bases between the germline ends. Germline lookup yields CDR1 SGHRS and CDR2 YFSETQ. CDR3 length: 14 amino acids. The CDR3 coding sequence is TGCGCCAGCAGCTTGAGTCAGATACCCGGGGAGCTGTTTTTT. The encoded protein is CASSLSQIPGELFF.

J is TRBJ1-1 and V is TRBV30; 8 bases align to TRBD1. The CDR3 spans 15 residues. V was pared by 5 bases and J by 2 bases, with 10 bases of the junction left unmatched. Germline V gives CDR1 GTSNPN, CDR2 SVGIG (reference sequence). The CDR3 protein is CAWGNRDRTNTEAFF. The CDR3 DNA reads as TGTGCCTGGGGGAATCGGGACAGGACTAACACTGAAGCTTTCTTT.